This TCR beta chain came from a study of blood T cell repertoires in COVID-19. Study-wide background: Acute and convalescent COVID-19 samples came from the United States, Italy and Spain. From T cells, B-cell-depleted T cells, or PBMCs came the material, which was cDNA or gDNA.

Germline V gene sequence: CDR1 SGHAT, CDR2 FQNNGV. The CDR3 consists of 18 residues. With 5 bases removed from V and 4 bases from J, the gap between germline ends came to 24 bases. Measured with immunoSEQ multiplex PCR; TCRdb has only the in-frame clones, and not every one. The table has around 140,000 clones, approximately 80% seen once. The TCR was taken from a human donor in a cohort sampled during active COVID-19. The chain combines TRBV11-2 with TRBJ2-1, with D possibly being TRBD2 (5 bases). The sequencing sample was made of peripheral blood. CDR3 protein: CASSPKVRGEGAYNEQFF. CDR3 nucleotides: TGTGCCAGCAGCCCGAAGGTGCGAGGAGAGGGTGCTTACAATGAGCAGTTCTTC.